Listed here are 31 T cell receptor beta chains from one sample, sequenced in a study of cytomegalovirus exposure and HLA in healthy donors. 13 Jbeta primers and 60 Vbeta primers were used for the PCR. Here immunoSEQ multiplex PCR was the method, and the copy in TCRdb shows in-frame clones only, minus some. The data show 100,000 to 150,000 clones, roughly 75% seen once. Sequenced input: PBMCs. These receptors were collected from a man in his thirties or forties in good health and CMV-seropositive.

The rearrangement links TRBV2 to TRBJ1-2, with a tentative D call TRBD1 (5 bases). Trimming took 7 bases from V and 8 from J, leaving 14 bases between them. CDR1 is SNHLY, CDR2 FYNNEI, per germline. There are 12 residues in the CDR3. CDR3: CASTDTKYGYTF. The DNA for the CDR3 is TGTGCCAGCACGGACACCAAATACGGCTACACCTTC. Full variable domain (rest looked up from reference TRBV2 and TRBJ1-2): EPEVTQTPSHQVTQMGQEVILRCVPISNHLYFYWYRQILGQKVEFLVSFYNNEISEKSEIFDDQFSVERPDGSNFTLKIRSTKLEDSAMYFCASTDTKYGYTFGSGTRLTVV.

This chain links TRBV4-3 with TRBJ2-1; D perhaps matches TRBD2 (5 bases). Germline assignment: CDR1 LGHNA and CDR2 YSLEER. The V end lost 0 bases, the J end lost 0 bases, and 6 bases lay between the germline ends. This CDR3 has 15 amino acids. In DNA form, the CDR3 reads TGCGCCAGCAGCCAAGAAGGGAGCTCCTACAATGAGCAGTTCTTC. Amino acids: CASSQEGSSYNEQFF.

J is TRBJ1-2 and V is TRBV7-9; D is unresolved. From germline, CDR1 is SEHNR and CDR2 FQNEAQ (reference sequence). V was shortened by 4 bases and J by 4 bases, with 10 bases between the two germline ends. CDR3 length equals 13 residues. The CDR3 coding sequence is TGTGCCAGCAGCTACGGACTAGCCTATGGCTACACCTTC. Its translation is CASSYGLAYGYTF.

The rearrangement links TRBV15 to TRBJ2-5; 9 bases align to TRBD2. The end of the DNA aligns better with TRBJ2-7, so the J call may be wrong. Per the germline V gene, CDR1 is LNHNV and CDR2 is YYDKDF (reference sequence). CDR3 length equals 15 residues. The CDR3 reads CATSAEEREVYEQYF. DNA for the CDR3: TGTGCCACCAGCGCAGAGGAGCGGGAGGTCTACGAGCAGTACTTC.

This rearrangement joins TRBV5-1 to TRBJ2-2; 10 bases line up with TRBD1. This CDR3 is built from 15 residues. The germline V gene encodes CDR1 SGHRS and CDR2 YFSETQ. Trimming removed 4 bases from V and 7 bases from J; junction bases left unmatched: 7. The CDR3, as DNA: TGCGCCAGCAGCATCCGACAGGGGGCTGACGGGGAGCTGTTTTTT. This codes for CASSIRQGADGELFF.

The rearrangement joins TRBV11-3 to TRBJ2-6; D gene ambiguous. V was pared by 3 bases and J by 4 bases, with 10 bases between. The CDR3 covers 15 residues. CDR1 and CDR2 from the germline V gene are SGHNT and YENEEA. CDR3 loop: CASSFRGGGANVLTF. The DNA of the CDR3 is TGTGCCAGCAGCTTTCGAGGCGGAGGGGCCAACGTCCTGACTTTC.

CDR3 amino acids: CASRYSLVSSGANVLTF. In DNA form, the CDR3 reads TGTGCCAGCAGGTACTCGTTGGTTAGCTCTGGGGCCAACGTCCTGACTTTC. The rearrangement joins TRBV9 to TRBJ2-6; D uncertain. Germline loops: CDR1 SGDLS, CDR2 YYNGEE. Trimming left V 5 bases short and J 0 bases short, with 15 bases between. CDR3 length equals 17 residues.

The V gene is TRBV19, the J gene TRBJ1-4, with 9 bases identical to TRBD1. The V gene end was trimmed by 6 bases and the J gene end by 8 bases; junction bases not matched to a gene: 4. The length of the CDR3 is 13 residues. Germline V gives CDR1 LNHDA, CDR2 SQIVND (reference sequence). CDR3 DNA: TGTGCCAGTAGGGACAGGGGAGACGAAAAACTGTTTTTT. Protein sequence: CASRDRGDEKLFF. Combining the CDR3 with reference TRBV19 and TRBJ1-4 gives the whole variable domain DGGITQSPKYLFRKEGQNVTLSCEQNLNHDAMYWYRQDPGQGLRLIYYSQIVNDFQKGDIAEGYSVSREKKESFPLTVTSAQKNPTAFYLCASRDRGDEKLFFGSGTQLSVL.

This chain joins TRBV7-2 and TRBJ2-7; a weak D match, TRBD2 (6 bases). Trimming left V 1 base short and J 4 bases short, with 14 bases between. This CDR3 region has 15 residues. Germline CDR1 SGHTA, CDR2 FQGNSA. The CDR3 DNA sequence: TGTGCCAGCAGCTTAGGTGGGGGGAGCGCGTACGAGCAGTACTTC. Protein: CASSLGGGSAYEQYF.

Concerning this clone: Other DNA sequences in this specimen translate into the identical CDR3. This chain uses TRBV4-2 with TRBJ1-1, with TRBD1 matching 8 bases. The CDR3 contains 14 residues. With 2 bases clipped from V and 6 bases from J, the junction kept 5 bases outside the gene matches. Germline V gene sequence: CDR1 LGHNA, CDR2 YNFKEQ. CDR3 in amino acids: CASSQQDRAAEAFF. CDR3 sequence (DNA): TGTGCCAGCAGCCAACAGGACAGGGCGGCTGAAGCTTTCTTT.

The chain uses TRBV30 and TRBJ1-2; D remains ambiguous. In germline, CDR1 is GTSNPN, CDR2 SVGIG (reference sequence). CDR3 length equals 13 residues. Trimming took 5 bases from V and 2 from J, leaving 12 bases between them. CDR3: CAWFRLENYGYTF. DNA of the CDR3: TGTGCCTGGTTTAGGCTGGAGAACTATGGCTACACCTTC.

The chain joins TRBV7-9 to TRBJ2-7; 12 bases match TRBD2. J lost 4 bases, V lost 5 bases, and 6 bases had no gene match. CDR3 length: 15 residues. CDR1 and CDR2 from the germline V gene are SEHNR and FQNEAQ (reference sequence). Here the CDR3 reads CASSPLAGGPYEQYF. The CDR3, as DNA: TGTGCCAGCAGCCCCCTAGCGGGAGGGCCTTACGAGCAGTACTTC.

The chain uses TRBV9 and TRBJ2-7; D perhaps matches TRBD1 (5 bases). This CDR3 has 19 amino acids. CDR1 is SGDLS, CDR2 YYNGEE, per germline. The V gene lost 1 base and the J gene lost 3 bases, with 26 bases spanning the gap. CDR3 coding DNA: TGTGCCAGCAGCGTATACCCCACTGGGGCATCCAACCCACTCTACGAGCAGTACTTC. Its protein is CASSVYPTGASNPLYEQYF.

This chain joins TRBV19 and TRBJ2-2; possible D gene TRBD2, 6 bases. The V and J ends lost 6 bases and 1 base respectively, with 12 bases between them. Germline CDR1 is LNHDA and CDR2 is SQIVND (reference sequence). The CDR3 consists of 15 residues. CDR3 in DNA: TGTGCCAGTAGCCCAGCGGGCCGGAACACCGGGGAGCTGTTTTTT. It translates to CASSPAGRNTGELFF.

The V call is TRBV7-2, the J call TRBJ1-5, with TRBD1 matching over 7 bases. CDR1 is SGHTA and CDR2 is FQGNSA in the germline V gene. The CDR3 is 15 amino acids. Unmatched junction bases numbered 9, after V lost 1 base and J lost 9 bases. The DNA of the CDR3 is TGTGCCAGCAGCTTAGAGGGGGCGCGGGAAGCGCCCCAGCATTTT. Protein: CASSLEGAREAPQHF.

This chain's CDR3 is CASMNSRNTGELFF. In DNA form, the CDR3 reads TGTGCCAGCATGAACTCACGGAACACCGGGGAGCTGTTTTTT. V is TRBV27 and J is TRBJ2-2, with D uncertain. CDR3 length equals 14 residues. Germline V lookup: CDR1 MNHEY, CDR2 SMNVEV (reference sequence). The V end was cut by 7 bases, the J end by 1 base, with 10 bases between.

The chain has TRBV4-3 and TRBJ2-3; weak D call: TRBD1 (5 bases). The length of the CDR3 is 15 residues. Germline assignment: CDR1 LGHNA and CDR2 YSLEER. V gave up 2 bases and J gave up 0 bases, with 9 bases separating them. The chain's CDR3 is CASSQKTVSTDTQYF. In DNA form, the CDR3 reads TGCGCCAGCAGCCAAAAGACAGTTAGCACAGATACGCAGTATTTT.

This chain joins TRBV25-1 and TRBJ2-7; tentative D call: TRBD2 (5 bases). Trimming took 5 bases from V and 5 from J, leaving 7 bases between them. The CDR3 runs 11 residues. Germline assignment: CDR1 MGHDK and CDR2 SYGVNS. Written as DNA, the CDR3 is TGTGCCAGCAGTCCGGGGAACGAGCAGTACTTC. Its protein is CASSPGNEQYF.

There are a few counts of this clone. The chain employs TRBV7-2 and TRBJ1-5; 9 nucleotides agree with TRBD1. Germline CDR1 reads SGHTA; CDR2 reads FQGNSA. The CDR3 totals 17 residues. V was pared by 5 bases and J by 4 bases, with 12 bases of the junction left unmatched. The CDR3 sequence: CASSPRWRTGVNQPQHF. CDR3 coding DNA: TGTGCCAGCAGCCCTCGTTGGAGGACAGGGGTAAATCAGCCCCAGCATTTT.

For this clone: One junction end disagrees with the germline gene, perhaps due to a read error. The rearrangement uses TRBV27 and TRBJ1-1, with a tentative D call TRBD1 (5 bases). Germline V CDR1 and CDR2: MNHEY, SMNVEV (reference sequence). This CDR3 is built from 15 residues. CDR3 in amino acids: CASSLSGALNTEAFF. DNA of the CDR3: TGTGCCAGCAGTCTATCTGGGGCGCTGAACACTGAAGCTTTCTTT.

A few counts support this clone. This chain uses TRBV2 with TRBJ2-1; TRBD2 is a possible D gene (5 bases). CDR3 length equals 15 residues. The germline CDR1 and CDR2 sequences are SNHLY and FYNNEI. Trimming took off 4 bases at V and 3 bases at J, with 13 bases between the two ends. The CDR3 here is CASSGKLGHYNEQFF. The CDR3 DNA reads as TGTGCCAGCAGTGGGAAACTAGGGCACTACAATGAGCAGTTCTTC. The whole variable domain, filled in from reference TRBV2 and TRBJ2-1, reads EPEVTQTPSHQVTQMGQEVILRCVPISNHLYFYWYRQILGQKVEFLVSFYNNEISEKSEIFDDQFSVERPDGSNFTLKIRSTKLEDSAMYFCASSGKLGHYNEQFFGPGTRLTVL.

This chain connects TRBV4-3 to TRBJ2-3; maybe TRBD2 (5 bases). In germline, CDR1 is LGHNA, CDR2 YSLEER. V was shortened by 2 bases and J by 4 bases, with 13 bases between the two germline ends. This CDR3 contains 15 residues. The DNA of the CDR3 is TGCGCCAGCAGCCAACGTGAGGGCCCGCCAGATACGCAGTATTTT. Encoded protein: CASSQREGPPDTQYF.

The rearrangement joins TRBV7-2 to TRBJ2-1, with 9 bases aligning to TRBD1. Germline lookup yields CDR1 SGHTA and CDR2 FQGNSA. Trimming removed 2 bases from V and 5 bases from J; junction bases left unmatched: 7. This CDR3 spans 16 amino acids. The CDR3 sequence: CASSLSPGTGNNEQFF. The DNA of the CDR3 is TGTGCCAGCAGCTTATCCCCCGGGACAGGGAACAATGAGCAGTTCTTC.

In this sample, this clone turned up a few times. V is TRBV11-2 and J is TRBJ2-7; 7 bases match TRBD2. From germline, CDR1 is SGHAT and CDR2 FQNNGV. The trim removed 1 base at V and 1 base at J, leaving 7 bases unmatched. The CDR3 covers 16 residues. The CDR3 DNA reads TGTGCCAGCAGCTTAGGAATCAGCGGGATTTCCTACGAGCAGTACTTC. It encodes CASSLGISGISYEQYF.

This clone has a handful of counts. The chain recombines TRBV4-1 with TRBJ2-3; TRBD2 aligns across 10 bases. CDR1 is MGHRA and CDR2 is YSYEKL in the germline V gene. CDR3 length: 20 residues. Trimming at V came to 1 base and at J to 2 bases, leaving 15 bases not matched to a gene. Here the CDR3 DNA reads TGCGCCAGCAGCCAAGTCTGGCGGCTAGCGGGAGTCCCAAACACAGATACGCAGTATTTT. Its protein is CASSQVWRLAGVPNTDTQYF.

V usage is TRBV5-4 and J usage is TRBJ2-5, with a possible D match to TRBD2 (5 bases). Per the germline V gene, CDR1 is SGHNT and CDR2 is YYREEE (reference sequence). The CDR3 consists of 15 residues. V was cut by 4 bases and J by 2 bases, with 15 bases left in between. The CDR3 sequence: CASSPAEAFQETQYF. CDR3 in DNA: TGTGCCAGCAGCCCCGCGGAGGCCTTTCAAGAGACCCAGTACTTC.

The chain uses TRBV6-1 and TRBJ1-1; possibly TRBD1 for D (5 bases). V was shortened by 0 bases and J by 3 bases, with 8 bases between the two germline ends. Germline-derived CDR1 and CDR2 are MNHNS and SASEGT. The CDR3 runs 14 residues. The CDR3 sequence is CASSEAQGDTEAFF. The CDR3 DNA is TGTGCCAGCAGTGAAGCTCAAGGGGACACTGAAGCTTTCTTT.

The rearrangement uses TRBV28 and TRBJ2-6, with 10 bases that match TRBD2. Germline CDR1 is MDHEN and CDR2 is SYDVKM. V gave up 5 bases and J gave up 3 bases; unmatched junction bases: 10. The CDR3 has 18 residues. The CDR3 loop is CASSPRTSGTFGANVLTF. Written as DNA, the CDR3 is TGTGCCAGCAGTCCTCGAACTAGCGGGACCTTTGGGGCCAACGTCCTGACTTTC.

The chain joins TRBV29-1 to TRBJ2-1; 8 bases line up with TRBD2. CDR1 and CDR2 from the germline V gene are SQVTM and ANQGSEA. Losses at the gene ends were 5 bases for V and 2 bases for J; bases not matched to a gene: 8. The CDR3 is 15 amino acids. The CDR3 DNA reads TGCAGCGTTCCCTCGACTAGCGCCACCTACAATGAGCAGTTCTTC. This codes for CSVPSTSATYNEQFF.

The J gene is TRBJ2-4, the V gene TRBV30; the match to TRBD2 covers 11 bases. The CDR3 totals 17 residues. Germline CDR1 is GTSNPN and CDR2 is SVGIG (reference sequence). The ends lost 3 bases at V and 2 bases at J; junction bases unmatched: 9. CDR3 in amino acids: CAWRHLAGGGSKNIQYF. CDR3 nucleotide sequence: TGTGCCTGGAGGCACCTAGCGGGAGGAGGGTCCAAAAACATTCAGTACTTC.

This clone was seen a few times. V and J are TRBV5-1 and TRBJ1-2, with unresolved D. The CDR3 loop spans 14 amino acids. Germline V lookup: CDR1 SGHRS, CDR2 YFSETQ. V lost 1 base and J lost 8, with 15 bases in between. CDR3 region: CASSLPADYVGYTF. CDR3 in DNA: TGCGCCAGCAGCTTGCCGGCAGACTATGTAGGCTACACCTTC.